This note documents a single T cell receptor beta chain sequence. These data originate in a study of blood T cell repertoires in COVID-19. Germline-derived CDR1 and CDR2 are SGHNT and YENEEA. The junction had 7 bases not matched to a gene; V was cut back by 2 bases and J by 5 bases. CDR3 size: 16 residues. Using immunoSEQ multiplex PCR, the repertoire was profiled, and TCRdb retains in-frame clones only, with some absent. There are approximately 160,000 clones in the sample; around 81% occur only once, and approximately 10% lies in the top ten. This chain connects TRBV11-3 to TRBJ2-1; 9 bases map to TRBD2. The source is a man aged 60 to 75 with active or convalescent COVID-19. The source material was peripheral blood. The CDR3 loop is CASSLHSGLAHNEQFF. The CDR3 DNA follows: TGTGCCAGCAGCTTACACTCGGGACTAGCTCACAATGAGCAGTTCTTC.